The 22 T cell receptor beta chains in this list originate from one sample, sequenced in a study of T-cell reconstitution after alpha-beta-depleted transplantation in children. TCRbeta library preparation incorporated unique molecular identifiers. In TCRdb, the PCR reads were re-called with MiXCR into one record per CDR3 protein. The table shows 600,000 to 800,000 distinct CDR3 sequences, with around 13% occurring only once. The sequences come from PBMCs, collected before TCRalphabeta/CD19-depleted stem cell transplant. The receptors derive from a girl aged 2-10 years with congenital amegakaryocytic thrombocytopenia, due to receive a stem cell transplant.

The table lists this clonotype with many counts. The chain employs TRBV5-6 and TRBJ2-7, with 8 nucleotides matching TRBD2. The CDR3 spans 15 residues. Looked up from germline, CDR1 is SGHDT and CDR2 is YYEEEE. The J segment lost 2 bases and the V segment lost 5 bases, leaving 9 bases of the junction unmatched. The CDR3 loop reads CASRGRTSSTYEQYF. CDR3 bases: TGTGCCAGCAGGGGAAGGACTAGCAGTACCTACGAGCAGTACTTC.

This chain joins TRBV12-3 or TRBV12-4 and TRBJ2-7; possible D gene TRBD2, 5 bases. V lost 7 bases to trimming and J lost 6 bases, with 13 bases between them. The CDR3 contains 12 residues. The CDR3 here is CASTLSGFEQYF. The CDR3 DNA reads as TGTGCCAGCACCTTATCGGGGTTCGAGCAGTACTTC.

A few counts support this clonotype. This chain uses TRBV14 with TRBJ1-1; D gene uncertain. V shed 6 bases and J shed 0 bases, with 8 bases lying between them. The germline gives CDR1 SGHDN, CDR2 FVKESK. This CDR3 comprises 13 residues. The CDR3, as DNA: TGTGCCAGCAGGGGAATGTTGAACACTGAAGCTTTCTTT. It is translated as CASRGMLNTEAFF.

This clonotype was recorded a few times. The chain links TRBV5-1 to TRBJ2-3; 7 bases agree with TRBD1. V lost 4 bases and J lost 14; bases outside the gene matches: 7. Germline assignment: CDR1 SGHRS and CDR2 YFSETQ. The CDR3 covers 11 residues. The CDR3 DNA follows: TGCGCCAGCAGCGTGGGGACAGAATTGTATTTT. It encodes CASSVGTELYF.

This clonotype showed up just a few times. V usage is TRBV3-1 and J usage is TRBJ2-1; weak D call: TRBD2 (5 bases). This CDR3 comprises 16 residues. The V and J ends lost 0 bases and 2 bases respectively, with 11 bases between them. Germline values: CDR1 LGHDT, CDR2 YNNKEL (reference sequence). The CDR3 loop reads CASSQEYAGTYNEQFF. In DNA, the CDR3 is TGTGCCAGCAGCCAAGAATATGCCGGGACCTACAATGAGCAGTTCTTC.

The chain couples TRBV9 to TRBJ1-1; D possibly corresponds to TRBD1 (5 bases). V lost 1 base and J 0 bases, leaving 7 bases between the germline ends. Germline lookup yields CDR1 SGDLS and CDR2 YYNGEE. The CDR3 length is 14 residues. CDR3 residues: CASSVSGMNTEAFF. The DNA of the CDR3 is TGTGCCAGCAGCGTATCAGGGATGAACACTGAAGCTTTCTTT.

J is TRBJ2-1 and V is TRBV7-3; maybe TRBD2 (6 bases). Per germline, CDR1 SGHTA and CDR2 FQGTGA. Trimming stripped 2 bases from V and 9 bases from J, with 11 bases between. The CDR3 has 13 residues. The CDR3 sequence is CASSLGGSVEQFF. The CDR3 DNA reads TGTGCCAGCAGCTTAGGGGGGAGCGTTGAGCAGTTCTTC. Full variable domain (remainder filled in from reference TRBV7-3 and TRBJ2-1): GAGVSQTPSNKVTEKGKYVELRCDPISGHTALYWYRQSLGQGPEFLIYFQGTGAADDSGLPNDRFFAVRPEGSVSTLKIQRTERGDSAVYLCASSLGGSVEQFFGPGTRLTVL.

This clonotype was counted many times. The rearrangement joins TRBV10-3 to TRBJ2-1; weak D call: TRBD2 (5 bases). Germline V lookup: CDR1 ENHRY, CDR2 SYGVKD. Trimming left V 3 bases short and J 2 bases short, with 11 bases between. The CDR3 loop spans 15 amino acids. Here the CDR3 reads CAISDLASTYNEQFF. As DNA, the CDR3 is TGTGCCATCAGTGATTTGGCTAGCACCTACAATGAGCAGTTCTTC.

In this sample, this clonotype turned up many times. CDR3 DNA: TGTGCCAGCAGTTGGGGTGTCTGGCTAAAGACCCAGTACTTC. This sequence encodes CASSWGVWLKTQYF. The chain employs TRBV6-5 and TRBJ2-5, with D uncertain. The V and J ends lost 4 bases and 6 bases respectively, with 15 bases between them. Germline V lookup: CDR1 MNHEY, CDR2 SVGAGI. The CDR3 runs to 14 residues.

This clonotype turned up a few times. The CDR3 here is CSATGTGANEQFF. Written as DNA, the CDR3 is TGCAGTGCTACCGGGACAGGGGCCAATGAGCAGTTCTTC. The V call is TRBV20-1, the J call TRBJ2-1; 10 nucleotides agree with TRBD1. J gave up 6 bases and V 4 bases, and 3 bases lay outside the gene matches. The length of the CDR3 is 13 residues. CDR1 is DFQATT and CDR2 is SNEGSKA in the germline V gene (reference sequence).

This clonotype was seen a few times. The V call is TRBV6-5, the J call TRBJ2-4; 10 bases agree with TRBD2. Germline V CDR1 and CDR2: MNHEY, SVGAGI. V dropped 7 bases and J dropped 6; count of bases not matched to a gene: 12. This CDR3 spans 16 amino acids. This chain's CDR3 is CASISQRAGGGNIQYF. The DNA for the CDR3 is TGTGCCAGCATTTCCCAACGAGCGGGAGGGGGAAACATTCAGTACTTC.

The chain employs TRBV11-1 and TRBJ2-5, with a tentative D call TRBD2 (6 bases). This CDR3 has 18 amino acids. The V and J ends lost 5 bases and 2 bases respectively, with 24 bases between them. Germline values: CDR1 SGHAT, CDR2 FQDESV (reference sequence). The CDR3: CASSIRDSLLFDQETQYF. The DNA for the CDR3 is TGTGCCAGCAGCATCCGGGACTCTCTTCTCTTCGATCAAGAGACCCAGTACTTC. The full variable domain, rest sourced from reference TRBV11-1 and TRBJ2-5, is EAEVAQSPRYKITEKSQAVAFWCDPISGHATLYWYRQILGQGPELLVQFQDESVVDDSQLPKDRFSAERLKGVDSTLKIQPAELGDSAMYLCASSIRDSLLFDQETQYFGPGTRLLVL.

This clonotype was counted at least ten times. The chain couples TRBV6-5 to TRBJ1-2; no definite D call. Germline values: CDR1 MNHEY, CDR2 SVGAGI. The ends were cut back, 8 bases at V and 6 bases at J, with 16 bases in the middle. This CDR3 is built from 13 residues. The CDR3 loop reads CASRRGSGDGYTF. For the CDR3, the DNA is TGTGCCAGCCGTCGTGGTTCCGGGGATGGCTACACCTTC.

The rearrangement links TRBV3-1 to TRBJ2-1, with TRBD2 identical over 9 bases. Germline V CDR1 and CDR2: LGHDT, YNNKEL (reference sequence). With 4 bases clipped from V and 9 bases from J, the junction kept 10 bases outside the gene matches. This CDR3 is built from 15 residues. CDR3 sequence (DNA): TGTGCCAGCAGCCCGGGACTAGCTACAGGCGCTGAGCAGTTCTTC. It translates to CASSPGLATGAEQFF.

In this sample, this clonotype turned up a few times. This chain connects TRBV5-1 to TRBJ2-3; TRBD2 aligns across 12 bases. The V gene end was trimmed by 3 bases and the J gene end by 1 base; junction bases not matched to a gene: 6. The CDR3 covers 17 residues. CDR1 and CDR2 from the germline V gene are SGHRS and YFSETQ. The CDR3 is CASSWGLAGGRTDTQYF. The CDR3 bases are TGCGCCAGCAGCTGGGGCCTAGCGGGAGGGCGCACAGATACGCAGTATTTT.

This clonotype was counted only a few times. The chain is built from TRBV13 and TRBJ2-5; D possibly corresponds to TRBD2 (6 bases). Trimming stripped 6 bases from V and 0 bases from J, with 11 bases between. Germline V gene sequence: CDR1 PRHDT, CDR2 FYEKMQ (reference sequence). The CDR3 has 14 residues. The CDR3 protein is CASSSQRDQETQYF. The CDR3 nucleotides read TGTGCCAGCAGTTCCCAGCGGGACCAAGAGACCCAGTACTTC.

This clonotype turned up a few times. The chain combines TRBV7-2 with TRBJ2-1, with a possible D match to TRBD2 (6 bases). CDR3 length: 13 residues. Germline V gives CDR1 SGHTA, CDR2 FQGNSA. The V and J ends lost 3 bases and 10 bases respectively, with 13 bases between them. Written as DNA, the CDR3 is TGTGCCAGCAGCTTCGGGACTCTTCAGGAGCAGTTCTTC. Translated, it gives CASSFGTLQEQFF.

This clonotype occurred a few times. The chain uses TRBV28 and TRBJ1-2; D unclear. CDR3 length equals 11 residues. V shed 6 bases and J shed 8 bases, with 10 bases lying between them. Germline values: CDR1 MDHEN, CDR2 SYDVKM. The chain's CDR3 is CASSTTGGYTF. For the CDR3, the DNA is TGTGCCAGCAGCACGACGGGAGGCTACACCTTC.

This clonotype was found many times. V and J are TRBV15 and TRBJ2-3, with D maybe TRBD2 (5 bases). Trimming took 2 bases from V and 2 from J, leaving 8 bases between them. Germline CDR1 LNHNV, CDR2 YYDKDF (reference sequence). The CDR3 loop spans 14 amino acids. The CDR3 region is CATSRLANTDTQYF. The DNA for the CDR3 is TGTGCCACCAGCAGACTAGCAAACACAGATACGCAGTATTTT.

Notes on this clonotype: At one end, the junction sequence differs from germline, possibly due to a read error. The gene calls are TRBV7-8 and TRBJ2-1; 12 bases line up with TRBD2. Germline-derived CDR1 and CDR2 are SGHVS and FQNEAQ. CDR3 length: 16 residues. DNA for the CDR3: TGTGCCAGCAGCTTAGAACTAGCGGGAGGCTACATTGAGCAGTTCTTC. Residues: CASSLELAGGYIEQFF.

This clonotype has a count of ten or more. The rearrangement uses TRBV7-6 and TRBJ1-5, with D unresolved. The CDR3 totals 13 residues. From germline, CDR1 is SGHVS and CDR2 FNYEAQ. Trimming stripped 1 base from V and 7 bases from J, with 8 bases between. Here the CDR3 reads CASSLGVMQPQHF. The CDR3 region has the DNA TGTGCCAGCAGCTTAGGGGTAATGCAGCCCCAGCATTTT.

The V gene is TRBV28, the J gene TRBJ1-1; possibly TRBD1 for D (6 bases). There are 14 residues in the CDR3. V shed 8 bases and J shed 2 bases, with 15 bases lying between them. Germline CDR1 is MDHEN and CDR2 is SYDVKM. This chain's CDR3 is CASGGTQVNTEAFF. For the CDR3, the DNA is TGTGCCAGCGGGGGGACACAAGTTAACACTGAAGCTTTCTTT.